Following are 10 T cell receptor beta chains from one sample sequenced in a study of T cells in Graves' hyperthyroidism and ophthalmopathy. Amplified TCR beta CDR3 regions came from RNA transcripts. The HTBI set primed first-round TCR CDR3 RT-PCR. From the multiplex PCR reads, TCRdb called clonotypes with MiXCR, one entry per CDR3 protein. The data show about 37,000 distinct CDR3 sequences, about 50% seen once. Sample: blood. These receptor sequences come from a man between 35 and 55 years old with Graves' ophthalmopathy.

This chain uses TRBV11-1 with TRBJ2-7; 11 positions agree with TRBD2. This CDR3 spans 14 amino acids. The germline V gene encodes CDR1 SGHAT and CDR2 FQDESV (reference sequence). V trimming: 11 bases; J trimming: 3 bases; junction bases outside the gene matches: 9. CDR3 sequence: CARPGTSGLYEQYF. CDR3 nucleotides: TGTGCCCGACCGGGGACTAGCGGACTCTACGAGCAGTACTTC.

The J gene is TRBJ1-5, the V gene TRBV12-3 or TRBV12-4; D not certain. V shed 6 bases and J shed 4 bases, with 13 bases lying between them. The CDR3 length is 14 residues. The DNA for the CDR3 is TGTGCCAGCAGCAACACTATTGGTAATCAGCCCCAGCATTTT. Translation: CASSNTIGNQPQHF.

This clonotype has only one observation. V and J are TRBV12-3 or TRBV12-4 and TRBJ2-1, with D possibly TRBD1 on 5 matching bases. TRBJ2-7 matches the DNA end more closely, so the J call is doubtful. The CDR3 consists of 16 residues. This CDR3 reads CASSVQVAQRGNEQYF. CDR3 coding DNA: TGTGCCAGCAGCGTACAGGTAGCCCAAAGGGGCAATGAGCAGTACTTC.

A remark on this clonotype: Germline is not matched at one junction end, which may reflect a read error. The V and J genes are TRBV6-5 and TRBJ2-1; tentatively, D is TRBD1 (7 bases). Per germline, CDR1 MNHEY and CDR2 SVGAGI. The CDR3 is 15 amino acids. The CDR3 nucleotides are TGTGCCAGCAGTCGCGGGGACAGACGACTAAATGGGCAGTTCTTC. It translates to CASSRGDRRLNGQFF.

The chain carries TRBV5-4 and TRBJ2-5, with 9 bases aligning to TRBD2. Germline V gene lookup returns CDR1 SGHNT and CDR2 YYREEE (reference sequence). The length of the CDR3 is 16 residues. Trimming removed 1 base from V and 4 bases from J; junction bases left unmatched: 8. CDR3 in amino acids: CASSLLAGGPGETQYF. CDR3 coding DNA: TGTGCCAGCAGCTTGCTCGCGGGAGGGCCGGGAGAGACCCAGTACTTC.

There are many counts of this clonotype. The V call is TRBV6-6, the J call TRBJ2-3; a possible D gene is TRBD1 (5 bases). CDR1 is MNHNY and CDR2 is SVGAGI in the germline V gene (reference sequence). V was clipped by 5 bases and J by 0 bases, with 6 bases between them. The CDR3 totals 13 residues. This chain's CDR3 is CASSPGSTDTQYF. Here the CDR3 DNA reads TGTGCCAGCAGTCCAGGGAGCACAGATACGCAGTATTTT.

This clonotype was detected many times. The chain recombines TRBV6-4 with TRBJ2-2, with D unclear. Trimming removed 4 bases at V and 4 bases at J, with 10 bases between. The CDR3 is made up of 14 amino acids. The germline V gene encodes CDR1 MRHNA and CDR2 SNTAGT. CDR3 loop: CASSVGSATGELFF. DNA of the CDR3: TGTGCCAGCAGTGTTGGGTCGGCCACCGGGGAGCTGTTTTTT.

This clonotype was seen only a few times. This rearrangement joins TRBV2 to TRBJ2-1, with 12 bases lining up with TRBD2. This CDR3 is built from 17 residues. Germline V lookup: CDR1 SNHLY, CDR2 FYNNEI. Trimming took 6 bases from V and 5 from J; bases not matched to a gene: 11. The CDR3 DNA is TGTGCCAGCAGGAAAACGACTAGCGGGAGAACTAACAATGAGCAGTTCTTC. Protein sequence: CASRKTTSGRTNNEQFF.

This clonotype was recorded once. This is likely a read error, given that the CDR3 carries no conserved phenylalanine or tryptophan at its end. The rearrangement links TRBV10-3 to TRBJ2-1; 9 bases are shared with TRBD2. Looked up from germline, CDR1 is ENHRY and CDR2 is SYGVKD. This CDR3 is built from 19 residues. The CDR3 region is CAVSGTVPRGTSPYNEQFC. The CDR3 nucleotides are TGTGCCGTCAGTGGCACGGTCCCTCGCGGGACTAGCCCTTACAATGAGCAGTTCTGC.

By its share, this clonotype is medium-sized. V is TRBV7-2 and J is TRBJ1-6, with D hard to call. Trimming took off 2 bases at V and 9 bases at J, with 14 bases between the two ends. The CDR3 contains 15 residues. CDR1 and CDR2 (germline): SGHTA, FQGNSA. The CDR3 nucleotides are TGTGCCAGCAGCTTAAGAGGGTTACTAGGTTCACCCCTCCACTTT. This sequence encodes CASSLRGLLGSPLHF.